Shown below are 27 T cell receptor beta chains from a single sample sequenced in a study of blood T cell repertoires in COVID-19. Libraries were prepared by immunoSEQ multiplex PCR; TCRdb keeps only in-frame clonotypes and omits some of them. The sample lists tens of thousands of clones; around 90% were seen once. Sample: peripheral blood. These receptors all stem from a middle-aged man with acute or convalescent COVID-19.

CDR3 loop: CASSSNRGEGEQYV. In DNA, the CDR3 is TGTGCCAGCAGTTCTAACAGGGGAGAGGGCGAGCAGTACGTC. This chain joins TRBV6-2 or TRBV6-3 and TRBJ2-7; TRBD1 matches 7 bases. The ends lost 4 bases at V and 6 bases at J; junction bases unmatched: 9. Germline assignment: CDR1 MNHEY and CDR2 SVGEGT. The CDR3 runs to 14 residues.

The rearrangement uses TRBV3-1 (or the pseudogene TRBV3-2) and TRBJ2-3, with a weak D call TRBD2 (7 bases). Per the germline V gene, CDR1 is LGHDT and CDR2 is YNNKEL (reference sequence). Trimming shortened V by 2 bases and J by 2 bases, and 14 bases separated the two germline ends. CDR3 length: 16 residues. The CDR3 region is CASSQMLGGATDTQYF. The DNA for the CDR3 is TGTGCCAGCAGCCAAATGTTGGGGGGGGCCACAGATACGCAGTATTTT.

The gene calls are TRBV19 and TRBJ2-2; maybe TRBD2 (5 bases). Trimming removed 5 bases from V and 0 bases from J, with 13 bases in between. Germline V gene sequence: CDR1 LNHDA, CDR2 SQIVND (reference sequence). This CDR3 is built from 16 residues. As DNA, the CDR3 is TGTGCCAGTAGTCCGCGCGGGTTCGCGAACACCGGGGAGCTGTTTTTT. Translated, it gives CASSPRGFANTGELFF.

This clone has a single count. The genes are TRBV3-1 (or the pseudogene TRBV3-2) and TRBJ1-3, with D tentatively TRBD1 (6 bases). There are 15 residues in the CDR3. Trimming left V 2 bases short and J 4 bases short, with 12 bases between. Per the germline V gene, CDR1 is LGHDT and CDR2 is YNNKEL (reference sequence). The CDR3 here is CASSQRGAGGNTIYF. The CDR3 DNA reads as TGTGCCAGCAGCCAACGGGGGGCAGGGGGAAACACCATATATTTT.

The V and J genes are TRBV6-6 and TRBJ2-3, with a weak D call TRBD2 (6 bases). CDR3 length: 15 amino acids. Looked up from germline, CDR1 is MNHNY and CDR2 is SVGAGI (reference sequence). V lost 3 bases and J lost 0, with 10 bases in between. The CDR3 DNA reads as TGTGCCAGCAGTTATACGGGAGCTAGCACAGATACGCAGTATTTT. Protein: CASSYTGASTDTQYF.

The rearrangement uses TRBV28 and TRBJ2-3, with 16 bases matching TRBD2. This CDR3 region has 17 residues. V lost 5 bases, J lost 3 bases, and 5 bases stayed unmatched. CDR1 and CDR2 (germline): MDHEN, SYDVKM. In DNA form, the CDR3 reads TGTGCCAGCAGTCTAGGGACTAGCGGGAGGGCGACAGATACGCAGTATTTT. Translation gives CASSLGTSGRATDTQYF.

V gene TRBV7-9 combines with J gene TRBJ1-4; TRBD1 is a possible D gene (5 bases). Germline V gene sequence: CDR1 SEHNR, CDR2 FQNEAQ (reference sequence). V lost 3 bases and J 4 bases, leaving 9 bases between the germline ends. The CDR3 contains 14 residues. The CDR3 spells CASSFAGFNEKLFF. CDR3 nucleotide sequence: TGTGCCAGCAGCTTTGCAGGGTTTAATGAAAAACTGTTTTTT.

The gene calls are TRBV19 and TRBJ1-3, with a possible D match to TRBD1 (5 bases). CDR1 LNHDA and CDR2 SQIVND come from the germline V gene (reference sequence). The CDR3 consists of 15 residues. V lost 9 bases, J lost 2 bases, and 17 bases lay in between. The CDR3 reads CASIRGGDPGNTIYF. In nucleotides, the CDR3 is TGTGCCAGCATTAGGGGTGGCGATCCTGGAAACACCATATATTTT.

The chain carries TRBV19 and TRBJ1-2; D is perhaps TRBD1 (5 bases). Trimming cost V 5 bases and J 0 bases, with 16 bases left between them. CDR1 and CDR2 (germline): LNHDA, SQIVND (reference sequence). The CDR3 extends over 16 amino acids. The CDR3: CASSDRDYIPNYGYTF. Here the CDR3 DNA reads TGTGCCAGTAGTGACCGGGACTATATTCCTAACTATGGCTACACCTTC.

The rearrangement joins TRBV19 to TRBJ1-2; no clear D gene. The germline V and J ends were trimmed by 5 bases and 6 bases, with 7 bases remaining between them. Germline V gene sequence: CDR1 LNHDA, CDR2 SQIVND (reference sequence). This CDR3 is built from 11 residues. CDR3 in amino acids: CASSFVDGYTF. CDR3 DNA: TGTGCCAGTAGTTTCGTTGATGGCTACACCTTC.

Written as DNA, the CDR3 is TGTGCCAGTAGGGCTAGGGGGCAGGGGGCCAACGTCCTGACTTTC. Protein: CASRARGQGANVLTF. J is TRBJ2-6 and V is TRBV19; 7 bases agree with TRBD1. The CDR3 spans 15 residues. After removal of 6 bases from V and 4 bases from J, the junction contained 6 bases not matched to a gene. The germline V gene encodes CDR1 LNHDA and CDR2 SQIVND (reference sequence).

The rearrangement links TRBV5-1 to TRBJ2-7; the match to TRBD2 covers 9 bases. This CDR3 contains 16 residues. The germline gives CDR1 SGHRS, CDR2 YFSETQ. The ends lost 0 bases at V and 5 bases at J; junction bases unmatched: 9. The CDR3 protein is CASSLGSASGNDEQYF. CDR3 DNA: TGCGCCAGCAGCTTGGGTTCGGCTAGCGGGAATGACGAGCAGTACTTC.

V and J are TRBV25-1 and TRBJ2-1; 9 bases are a match to TRBD1. V lost 4 bases, J lost 5 bases, and 6 bases stayed unmatched. Germline V gives CDR1 MGHDK, CDR2 SYGVNS. The CDR3 totals 15 residues. CDR3 loop: CASSATGTGNNEQFF. CDR3 in DNA: TGTGCCAGCAGTGCCACCGGGACAGGGAACAATGAGCAGTTCTTC.

The chain joins TRBV10-3 to TRBJ2-1; 11 bases are a match to TRBD2. This CDR3 has 17 residues. The V gene's germline CDR1 is ENHRY and CDR2 SYGVKD. Losses at the gene ends were 0 bases for V and 3 bases for J; bases not matched to a gene: 4. Written as DNA, the CDR3 is TGTGCCATCAGTGAGTCTCTAGGGACTAGCGGCTACAATGAGCAGTTCTTC. Protein sequence: CAISESLGTSGYNEQFF.

In its sample, this clone was seen once. The chain links TRBV29-1 to TRBJ1-3, with a weak D call TRBD1 (6 bases). The CDR3 contains 12 residues. The ends were cut back, 0 bases at V and 8 bases at J, with 8 bases in the middle. Per the germline V gene, CDR1 is SQVTM and CDR2 is ANQGSEA. In DNA, the CDR3 is TGCAGCGTTGAAGACAGGGGAGACACCATATATTTT. It yields the protein CSVEDRGDTIYF. The full variable domain, completed using reference TRBV29-1 and TRBJ1-3, is SAVISQKPSRDICQRGTSLTIQCQVDSQVTMMFWYRQQPGQSLTLIATANQGSEATYESGFVIDKFPISRPNLTFSTLTVSNMSPEDSSIYLCSVEDRGDTIYFGEGSWLTVV.

V gene TRBV19 combines with J gene TRBJ2-7; TRBD1 matches at 9 bases. Germline lookup yields CDR1 LNHDA and CDR2 SQIVND (reference sequence). V lost 4 bases to trimming and J lost 3 bases; unmatched junction nucleotides: 4. CDR3 length: 14 residues. The CDR3 DNA reads TGTGCCAGTAGTAGACAGGGGGAAGGCTACGAGCAGTACTTC. Translation: CASSRQGEGYEQYF.

This chain connects TRBV10-2 to TRBJ1-3; D is uncertain. The CDR3 consists of 13 residues. Germline assignment: CDR1 WSHSY and CDR2 SAAADI. V was cut by 4 bases and J by 1 base, with 5 bases left in between. The CDR3 loop is CASSGGSGNTIYF. DNA of the CDR3: TGCGCCAGCAGTGGAGGATCTGGAAACACCATATATTTT.

Details on this clone: The sample carries other DNA sequences with the same CDR3. CDR3 in DNA: TGTGCCAGCTCCTGGGGGGGTAACACTGAAGCTTTCTTT. Translation: CASSWGGNTEAFF. The genes are TRBV2 and TRBJ1-1; a weak D match, TRBD1 (5 bases). This CDR3 region has 13 residues. V was trimmed by 8 bases and J by 2 bases, leaving 12 bases between them. Germline V gene sequence: CDR1 SNHLY, CDR2 FYNNEI.

This clone was recorded only once. The chain recombines TRBV28 with TRBJ1-2, with D perhaps TRBD1 (5 bases). Germline CDR1 is MDHEN and CDR2 is SYDVKM. V shed 5 bases and J shed 2 bases, with 12 bases lying between them. The CDR3 runs 14 residues. The DNA of the CDR3 is TGTGCCAGCAGTACAACGACAGCCAACTATGGCTACACCTTC. Translation gives CASSTTTANYGYTF.

J is TRBJ2-3 and V is TRBV30; 7 bases line up with TRBD2. The CDR3 runs 16 residues. Germline loops: CDR1 GTSNPN, CDR2 SVGIG (reference sequence). V shed 0 bases, J shed 0 bases, and the junction held 6 bases outside the gene matches. CDR3 nucleotide sequence: TGTGCCTGGAGTGTAGGAAGGGGAGGGAGCACAGATACGCAGTATTTT. It codes for CAWSVGRGGSTDTQYF.

The rearrangement links TRBV5-6 to TRBJ2-2, with 11 nucleotides matching TRBD2. In germline, CDR1 is SGHDT, CDR2 YYEEEE. The V gene end was trimmed by 4 bases and the J gene end by 1 base; junction bases not matched to a gene: 12. The CDR3 is 19 residues long. In nucleotides, the CDR3 is TGTGCCAGCAGCCCGACCAGATCTAGCGGGGGGCAGAACACCGGGGAGCTGTTTTTT. The encoded protein is CASSPTRSSGGQNTGELFF. Combining the CDR3 with reference TRBV5-6 and TRBJ2-2 gives the whole variable domain DAGVTQSPTHLIKTRGQQVTLRCSPKSGHDTVSWYQQALGQGPQFIFQYYEEEERQRGNFPDRFSGHQFPNYSSELNVNALLLGDSALYLCASSPTRSSGGQNTGELFFGEGSRLTVL.

The chain uses TRBV19 and TRBJ2-7; TRBD2 might be the D (5 bases). CDR3 length: 13 amino acids. Germline V CDR1 and CDR2: LNHDA, SQIVND (reference sequence). Trimming cost V 3 bases and J 2 bases, with 8 bases left between them. The CDR3 region has the DNA TGTGCCAGTAGTATTACGGGGACCTACGAGCAGTACTTC. As protein: CASSITGTYEQYF.

V and J are TRBV28 and TRBJ1-1; D possibly corresponds to TRBD1 (5 bases). Germline lookup yields CDR1 MDHEN and CDR2 SYDVKM. V lost 6 bases and J lost 10, with 21 bases in between. The CDR3 sequence is 14 residues long. The CDR3 loop is CASSQPSGVERAFF. In DNA form, the CDR3 reads TGTGCCAGCAGCCAGCCCTCGGGGGTGGAGAGAGCTTTCTTT.

The chain uses TRBV27 and TRBJ2-1; D may be TRBD1 (7 bases). The CDR3 covers 16 residues. Germline assignment: CDR1 MNHEY and CDR2 SMNVEV (reference sequence). The germline V and J ends were trimmed by 5 bases and 3 bases, with 17 bases remaining between them. The CDR3 reads CASSQGGQQIYNEQFF. Here the CDR3 DNA reads TGTGCCAGCAGTCAGGGGGGACAGCAAATCTACAATGAGCAGTTCTTC.

The CDR3 DNA sequence: TGTGCCAGCAGCGTTACAGGATCACTCTCTGGAAACACCATATATTTT. Its translation is CASSVTGSLSGNTIYF. The chain combines TRBV9 with TRBJ1-3, with D tentatively TRBD1 (5 bases). CDR3 length: 16 residues. Deletions cut 2 bases from V and 0 bases from J, with 12 bases between. Looked up from germline, CDR1 is SGDLS and CDR2 is YYNGEE.

The rearrangement uses TRBV27 and TRBJ2-1; no firm D call. The length of the CDR3 is 14 residues. Germline lookup yields CDR1 MNHEY and CDR2 SMNVEV (reference sequence). Trimming shortened V by 2 bases and J by 2 bases, and 7 bases separated the two germline ends. The CDR3 loop reads CASSLAVTYNEQFF. CDR3 nucleotides: TGTGCCAGCAGTTTAGCGGTGACCTACAATGAGCAGTTCTTC.

The CDR3 sequence: CASSNSPPGAYNSPLHF. Here the CDR3 DNA reads TGTGCCAGCAGCAATTCGCCCCCGGGAGCCTATAATTCACCCCTCCACTTT. The rearrangement uses TRBV21-1 and TRBJ1-6. TRBV21-1 is a recognized pseudogene. This CDR3 region has 17 residues.